This T cell receptor (beta chain) is drawn from a study of regulatory T cells in long-lasting Graves disease. Time point in this sample: persistent/refractory GD, antithyroid drugs over 5 years with positive TRAb. Scientists built the TCR library using RNA that was extracted from PBMCs. This clonotype was seen a handful of times. Antigen unknown. In building TCR beta libraries, iRepertoire HTBI primers were used together with Arm-PCR of CDR3 regions. From the multiplex PCR reads, TCRdb called clonotypes with MiXCR, one entry per CDR3 protein. This table holds approximately 470,000 distinct CDR3 sequences, less than 25% found once. The ends were cut back, 5 bases at V and 7 bases at J, with 14 bases in the middle. The CDR3 is made up of 14 amino acids. CDR1 and CDR2 from the germline V gene are MGHDK and SYGVNS. Study-wide results and caveats: Whereas new patients shared about a thousand public clonotypes, persistent patients shared more, at approximately 2,700. Possibly, accuracy suffered from the small sample size. There was favoring of TRBV28, TRBJ1-2 and TRBJ2-5 in persistent disease. Relative to newly diagnosed Graves' patients, persistent ones had lower TCR diversity.

This receptor was taken from a female donor with Graves disease. Sequenced material: peripheral blood mononuclear cells (PBMCs), taken when the disease was refractory, from a patient treated with antithyroid drugs. The V call is TRBV25-1, the J call TRBJ2-2, with D possibly called TRBD1 or TRBD2 (5 bases each). The CDR3 sequence is CASSRDLEGGELFF. CDR3 DNA sequence: TGTGCCAGCAGTCGGGACCTCGAGGGCGGGGAGCTGTTTTTT.